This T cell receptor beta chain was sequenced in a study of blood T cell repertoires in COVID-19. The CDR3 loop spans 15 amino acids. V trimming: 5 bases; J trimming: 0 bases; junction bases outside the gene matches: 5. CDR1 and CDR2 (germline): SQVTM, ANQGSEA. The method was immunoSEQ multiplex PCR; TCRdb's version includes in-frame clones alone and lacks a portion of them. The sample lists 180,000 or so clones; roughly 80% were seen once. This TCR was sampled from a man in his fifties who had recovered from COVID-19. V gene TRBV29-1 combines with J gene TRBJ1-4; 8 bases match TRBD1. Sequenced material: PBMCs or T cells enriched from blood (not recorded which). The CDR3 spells CSVTGGGSTNEKLFF. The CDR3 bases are TGCAGCGTTACAGGGGGAGGGTCAACTAATGAAAAACTGTTTTTT. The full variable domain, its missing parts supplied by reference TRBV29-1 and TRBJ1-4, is SAVISQKPSRDICQRGTSLTIQCQVDSQVTMMFWYRQQPGQSLTLIATANQGSEATYESGFVIDKFPISRPNLTFSTLTVSNMSPEDSSIYLCSVTGGGSTNEKLFFGSGTQLSVL.